The 23 T cell receptor beta chains given below trace back to one sample, sequenced in a study of blood T cell repertoires in COVID-19. The assay was immunoSEQ multiplex PCR, and TCRdb's table has in-frame clones only and misses some. The sample has around 260,000 clones, 70% to 90% seen once; the top ten hold approximately 2.2%. Sequenced input: peripheral blood. The receptor source for this set is a woman aged 45-65 years with acute or convalescent COVID-19.

V usage is TRBV19 and J usage is TRBJ2-1; possibly TRBD2 for D (7 bases). This CDR3 has 18 amino acids. V was pared by 5 bases and J by 3 bases, with 23 bases between. Per germline, CDR1 LNHDA and CDR2 SQIVND (reference sequence). In DNA form, the CDR3 reads TGTGCCAGTAGTCCCCACCCAGCGGGGCAGGGGAGCTACAATGAGCAGTTCTTC. It codes for CASSPHPAGQGSYNEQFF.

The chain carries TRBV5-1 and TRBJ2-3; 10 nucleotides agree with TRBD2. V trimming: 6 bases; J trimming: 2 bases; junction bases outside the gene matches: 9. Germline lookup yields CDR1 SGHRS and CDR2 YFSETQ. This CDR3 has 16 amino acids. The CDR3 spells CASKLGLASNTDTQYF. The CDR3 DNA is TGCGCCAGCAAGTTGGGACTAGCGTCCAACACAGATACGCAGTATTTT.

The chain has TRBV27 and TRBJ2-2, with D perhaps TRBD1 (6 bases). In germline, CDR1 is MNHEY, CDR2 SMNVEV (reference sequence). With 3 bases removed from V and 5 bases from J, the gap between germline ends came to 10 bases. The CDR3 runs 14 residues. The CDR3 nucleotides read TGTGCCAGCAGTTTCTCAGGGGCTACCGGGGAGCTGTTTTTT. Translated, it gives CASSFSGATGELFF.

This chain uses TRBV29-1 with TRBJ2-1, with unresolved D. This CDR3 is built from 10 residues. CDR1 and CDR2 from the germline V gene are SQVTM and ANQGSEA. V was cut by 2 bases and J by 13 bases, with 9 bases left in between. This chain's CDR3 is CSVERLPQFF. The CDR3 bases are TGCAGCGTTGAAAGACTCCCACAGTTCTTC.

The J gene is TRBJ2-3, the V gene TRBV28; 8 bases are shared with TRBD2. The CDR3 contains 16 residues. V dropped 3 bases and J dropped 7; count of bases not matched to a gene: 12. In germline, CDR1 is MDHEN, CDR2 SYDVKM. As DNA, the CDR3 is TGTGCCAGCAGTTTCGGGGGACTAGACGGCGGATATACGCAGTATTTT. This encodes CASSFGGLDGGYTQYF.

V and J are TRBV6-1 and TRBJ1-4; 7 bases fit TRBD1. J gave up 10 bases and V 0 bases, and 5 bases lay outside the gene matches. This CDR3 has 14 residues. The germline CDR1 and CDR2 sequences are MNHNS and SASEGT. Here the CDR3 DNA reads TGTGCCAGCAGTGAAGCGGACAGGACGGGAAAACTGTTTTTT. It encodes CASSEADRTGKLFF.

J is TRBJ2-1 and V is TRBV18; 8 nucleotides agree with TRBD2. The germline V gene has CDR1 KGHSH and CDR2 LQKENI. V shed 3 bases and J 4 bases; nucleotides not matched to a gene: 11. The CDR3 runs to 17 residues. The CDR3 coding sequence is TGTGCCAGCTCACCCAGAGGTTCACTAGCGGAGTACAATGAGCAGTTCTTC. It encodes CASSPRGSLAEYNEQFF. Looking up the rest from reference TRBV18 and TRBJ2-1 gives the full variable domain: NAGVMQNPRHLVRRRGQEARLRCSPMKGHSHVYWYRQLPEEGLKFMVYLQKENIIDESGMPKERFSAEFPKEGPSILRIQQVVRGDSAAYFCASSPRGSLAEYNEQFFGPGTRLTVL.

The chain is built from TRBV5-1 and TRBJ2-5, with a tentative D call TRBD2 (5 bases). CDR3 length: 15 amino acids. Germline V CDR1 and CDR2: SGHRS, YFSETQ. V was pared by 4 bases and J by 0 bases, with 13 bases between. CDR3 in amino acids: CASSAAGAHQETQYF. In DNA, the CDR3 is TGCGCCAGCAGCGCCGCGGGCGCTCACCAAGAGACCCAGTACTTC.

The chain couples TRBV28 to TRBJ1-1; D gene unclear. This CDR3 is built from 14 residues. The germline CDR1 and CDR2 sequences are MDHEN and SYDVKM. Trimming cost V 1 base and J 0 bases, with 6 bases left between them. CDR3 loop: CASSLYNMNTEAFF. The CDR3 nucleotides read TGTGCCAGCAGTTTATATAACATGAACACTGAAGCTTTCTTT. Complete variable domain (other parts from reference TRBV28 and TRBJ1-1): DVKVTQSSRYLVKRTGEKVFLECVQDMDHENMFWYRQDPGLGLRLIYFSYDVKMKEKGDIPEGYSVSREKKERFSLILESASTNQTSMYLCASSLYNMNTEAFFGQGTRLTVV.

V and J are TRBV6-2 or TRBV6-3 and TRBJ2-1, with TRBD2 matching over 10 bases. This CDR3 is built from 17 residues. From germline, CDR1 is MNHEY and CDR2 SVGEGT. The V gene end was trimmed by 5 bases and the J gene end by 3 bases; junction bases not matched to a gene: 10. The CDR3, as DNA: TGTGCCAGCAGTAACCCGGGACTAGCGTTCTTCTACAATGAGCAGTTCTTC. This translates into CASSNPGLAFFYNEQFF.

The chain has TRBV30 and TRBJ1-6; 12 bases are shared with TRBD1. CDR1 is GTSNPN, CDR2 SVGIG, per germline (reference sequence). V was pared by 8 bases and J by 8 bases, with 10 bases of the junction left unmatched. The CDR3 loop spans 15 amino acids. In DNA form, the CDR3 reads TGTGCCGGCCCGGGACAGGGGGCCTTGGATTCACCCCTCCACTTT. Translating gives CAGPGQGALDSPLHF.

V is TRBV5-1 and J is TRBJ1-2; D might be TRBD1 (6 bases). The CDR3 totals 15 residues. With 5 bases removed from V and 4 bases from J, the gap between germline ends came to 18 bases. The germline V gene encodes CDR1 SGHRS and CDR2 YFSETQ. The CDR3 sequence: CASRLTLTGPYGYTF. In DNA, the CDR3 is TGCGCCAGCAGATTAACGTTAACAGGGCCCTATGGCTACACCTTC.

The J gene is TRBJ2-1, the V gene TRBV6-5; 8 bases are shared with TRBD2. V lost 7 bases and J lost 6; bases outside the gene matches: 11. The germline V gene encodes CDR1 MNHEY and CDR2 SVGAGI. The CDR3 has 15 amino acids. The CDR3 loop reads CASIWGLEGSNEQFF. DNA for the CDR3: TGTGCCAGCATTTGGGGACTAGAGGGGTCCAATGAGCAGTTCTTC.

The V call is TRBV11-3, the J call TRBJ2-7, with 10 bases fitting TRBD2. With V trimmed by 3 bases and J by 2 bases, 4 bases remained unmatched. This CDR3 is built from 15 residues. The germline CDR1 and CDR2 sequences are SGHNT and YENEEA. CDR3 sequence: CASSLTSGYTYEQYF. In DNA, the CDR3 is TGTGCCAGCAGCTTGACTAGCGGGTATACCTACGAGCAGTACTTC.

This chain links TRBV7-3 with TRBJ2-2, with 7 bases matching TRBD2. Germline V gene lookup returns CDR1 SGHTA and CDR2 FQGTGA. The CDR3 extends over 16 amino acids. V lost 2 bases to trimming and J lost 1 base; unmatched junction nucleotides: 4. For the CDR3, the DNA is TGTGCCAGCAGCTTAGGCCCTAGCGGGAACACCGGGGAGCTGTTTTTT. It codes for CASSLGPSGNTGELFF. Complete variable domain (other parts from reference TRBV7-3 and TRBJ2-2): GAGVSQTPSNKVTEKGKYVELRCDPISGHTALYWYRQSLGQGPEFLIYFQGTGAADDSGLPNDRFFAVRPEGSVSTLKIQRTERGDSAVYLCASSLGPSGNTGELFFGEGSRLTVL.

This clone was observed a handful of times. The V and J genes are TRBV20-1 and TRBJ2-7; 7 nucleotides agree with TRBD2. The CDR3 loop spans 11 amino acids. The germline gives CDR1 DFQATT, CDR2 SNEGSKA (reference sequence). CDR3 DNA: TGCAGAGGGACTAACGACTACGAGCAGTACTTC. This codes for CRGTNDYEQYF.

The gene calls are TRBV12-3 or TRBV12-4 and TRBJ1-2, with 7 bases matching TRBD1. After removal of 6 bases from V and 5 bases from J, the junction contained 6 bases not matched to a gene. This CDR3 has 13 residues. Here the CDR3 DNA reads TGTGCCAGCAGAGGGACAGCTTCTTATGGCTACACCTTC. Protein sequence: CASRGTASYGYTF.

The chain links TRBV5-8 to TRBJ2-7, with a weak D call TRBD2 (6 bases). The CDR3 sequence is 12 residues long. V shed 6 bases and J shed 6 bases, with 13 bases lying between them. Germline values: CDR1 SGHTS, CDR2 YDEGEE. CDR3 in DNA: TGTGCCAGCACGGAGGGCCCTACCGAGCAGTACTTC. It is translated as CASTEGPTEQYF.

This clone appeared once. The rearrangement joins TRBV7-6 to TRBJ1-1, with 9 bases aligning to TRBD1. The CDR3 runs to 16 residues. J gave up 3 bases and V 1 base, and 6 bases lay outside the gene matches. Germline CDR1 SGHVS, CDR2 FNYEAQ. The CDR3 DNA reads TGTGCCAGCAGCTTAGAAGTTCGGACAGGGGACACTGAAGCTTTCTTT. This sequence encodes CASSLEVRTGDTEAFF. Full variable domain (rest looked up from reference TRBV7-6 and TRBJ1-1): GAGVSQSPRYKVTKRGQDVALRCDPISGHVSLYWYRQALGQGPEFLTYFNYEAQQDKSGLPNDRFSAERPEGSISTLTIQRTEQRDSAMYRCASSLEVRTGDTEAFFGQGTRLTVV.

The genes are TRBV4-1 and TRBJ2-1; 9 bases fit TRBD1. Germline trimming cut 2 bases from V and 4 bases from J; bases unmatched to any gene: 6. The CDR3 covers 16 residues. The germline CDR1 and CDR2 sequences are MGHRA and YSYEKL. This CDR3 reads CASSQTPGQGYNEQFF. The CDR3 nucleotides read TGCGCCAGCAGCCAAACCCCGGGACAGGGTTACAATGAGCAGTTCTTC.

The chain links TRBV28 to TRBJ2-7; 8 nucleotides align to TRBD1. Germline V CDR1 and CDR2: MDHEN, SYDVKM. The CDR3 covers 15 residues. J lost 2 bases, V lost 5 bases, and 8 bases had no gene match. The CDR3 region is CASSIPGQATYEQYF. CDR3 in DNA: TGTGCCAGCAGTATACCGGGACAGGCGACCTACGAGCAGTACTTC.

The chain employs TRBV10-3 and TRBJ1-6; D may be TRBD1 (6 bases). The V end lost 6 bases, the J end lost 7 bases, and 16 bases lay between the germline ends. The CDR3 contains 15 residues. CDR1 and CDR2 from the germline V gene are ENHRY and SYGVKD. DNA of the CDR3: TGTGCCATCAGGGATAGGGATGGGACAAATTCACCCCTCCACTTT. This gives the protein CAIRDRDGTNSPLHF.

This sequence joins TRBV5-6 and TRBJ1-6, with no clear D. The CDR3 is made up of 13 amino acids. Germline CDR1 and CDR2: SGHDT and YYEEEE. The V end lost 2 bases, the J end lost 9 bases, and 9 bases lay between the germline ends. The CDR3 sequence: CASSFWSGSPLHF. The CDR3 DNA sequence: TGTGCCAGCAGCTTTTGGTCCGGTTCACCCCTCCACTTT.